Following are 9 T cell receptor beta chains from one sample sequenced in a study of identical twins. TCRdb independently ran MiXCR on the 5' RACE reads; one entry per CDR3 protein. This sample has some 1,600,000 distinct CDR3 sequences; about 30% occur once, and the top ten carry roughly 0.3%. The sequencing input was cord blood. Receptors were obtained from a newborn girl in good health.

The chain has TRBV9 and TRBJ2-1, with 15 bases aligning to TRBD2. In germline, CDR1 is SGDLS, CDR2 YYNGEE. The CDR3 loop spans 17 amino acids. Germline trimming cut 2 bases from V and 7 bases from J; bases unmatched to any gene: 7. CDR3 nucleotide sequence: TGTGCCAGCAGCGTCAGGACTAGCGGGGGGGCATGGAATGAGCAGTTCTTC. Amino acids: CASSVRTSGGAWNEQFF.

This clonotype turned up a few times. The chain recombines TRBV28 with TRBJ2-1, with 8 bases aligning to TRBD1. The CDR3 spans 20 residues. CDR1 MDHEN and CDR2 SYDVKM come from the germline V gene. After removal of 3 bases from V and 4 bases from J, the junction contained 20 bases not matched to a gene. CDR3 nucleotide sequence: TGTGCCAGCAGTTTTCATCTCCTTACAGACAGGGGTATTTCTTACAATGAGCAGTTCTTC. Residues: CASSFHLLTDRGISYNEQFF.

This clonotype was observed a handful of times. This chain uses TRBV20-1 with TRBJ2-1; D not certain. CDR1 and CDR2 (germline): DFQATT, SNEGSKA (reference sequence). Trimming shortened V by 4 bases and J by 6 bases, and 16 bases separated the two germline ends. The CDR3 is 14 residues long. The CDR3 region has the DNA TGCAGTGCTAACCCGAATCGGCTATTCAATGAGCAGTTCTTC. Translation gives CSANPNRLFNEQFF.

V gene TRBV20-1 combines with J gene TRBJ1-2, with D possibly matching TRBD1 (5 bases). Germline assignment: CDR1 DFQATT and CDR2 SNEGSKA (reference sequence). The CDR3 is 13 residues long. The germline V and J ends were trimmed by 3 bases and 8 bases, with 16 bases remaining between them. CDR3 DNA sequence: TGCAGTGCTAGTGGGACTTCCACCCTAGGCTACACCTTC. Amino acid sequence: CSASGTSTLGYTF.

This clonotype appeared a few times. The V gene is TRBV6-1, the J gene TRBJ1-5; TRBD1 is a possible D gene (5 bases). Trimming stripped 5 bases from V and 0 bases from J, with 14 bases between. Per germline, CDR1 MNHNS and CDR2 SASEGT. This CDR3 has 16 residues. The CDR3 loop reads CASSRNGGYSNQPQHF. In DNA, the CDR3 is TGTGCCAGCAGTCGGAACGGGGGTTATAGCAATCAGCCCCAGCATTTT.

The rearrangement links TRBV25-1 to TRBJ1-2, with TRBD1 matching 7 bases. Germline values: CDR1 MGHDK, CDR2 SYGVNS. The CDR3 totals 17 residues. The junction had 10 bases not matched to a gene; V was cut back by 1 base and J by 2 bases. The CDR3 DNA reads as TGTGCCAGCAGTGAATCCTCAGCAAGACAGGGCAACTATGGCTACACCTTC. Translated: CASSESSARQGNYGYTF.

CDR3 in DNA: TGTGCCAGCAGCGAAGGCAGCCAAGAGACCCAGTACTTC. This encodes CASSEGSQETQYF. The V gene is TRBV9, the J gene TRBJ2-5; D is undetermined. Trimming removed 3 bases from V and 1 base from J, with 7 bases in between. Germline CDR1 SGDLS, CDR2 YYNGEE. This CDR3 is 13 amino acids long.

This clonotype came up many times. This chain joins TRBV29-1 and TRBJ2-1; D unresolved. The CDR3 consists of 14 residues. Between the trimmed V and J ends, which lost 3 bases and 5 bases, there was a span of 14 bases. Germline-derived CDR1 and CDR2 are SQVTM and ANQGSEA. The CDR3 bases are TGCAGCGTTGACCTGGACGGAATGAACAATGAGCAGTTCTTC. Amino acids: CSVDLDGMNNEQFF.

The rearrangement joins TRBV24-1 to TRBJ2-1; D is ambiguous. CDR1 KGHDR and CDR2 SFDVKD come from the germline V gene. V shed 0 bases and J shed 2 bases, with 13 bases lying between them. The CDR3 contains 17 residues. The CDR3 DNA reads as TGTGCCACCAGTGATTTGAAAAGGCTCTCGCCCTACAATGAGCAGTTCTTC. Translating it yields CATSDLKRLSPYNEQFF.